This TCR beta chain was sequenced in a study of blood T cells in healthy people across ages. Samples each yielded at least 5 micrograms of total RNA. The authors ran a second PCR of roughly 6 to 12 cycles using a sample-barcoded 5' primer and a J-beta primer mix. TCRdb itself ran the 5' RACE reads through MiXCR, one entry per CDR3 protein. This sample has about 1,800,000 distinct CDR3 sequences, with 28% found just once. This clonotype was recorded at least ten times. Its antigen is still unknown. General study findings and limits: It was found that TCR beta diversity correlated strongly with the percentage of naive T cells. In long-lived donors, naive CD4+ cell counts and diversity exceeded those of aged donors. Naive and antigen-experienced cells could not be conclusively compared, given unsorted PBMCs.

The specimen sequenced was blood. The sequence was obtained from a woman aged 30 to 39 in good health.

The CDR3 reads CATSDRSLSSSRETQYF. CDR3 nucleotide sequence: TGTGCCACCAGTGATCGGTCTTTGTCTAGCTCGCGAGAGACCCAGTACTTC. This chain connects TRBV24-1 to TRBJ2-5; D is possibly TRBD2 (5 bases). CDR3 length: 17 amino acids. Between the trimmed V and J ends, which lost 3 bases and 4 bases, there was a span of 20 bases. Germline lookup yields CDR1 KGHDR and CDR2 SFDVKD.